This entry is about one T cell receptor (beta chain). It was cDNA, reverse transcribed from extracted RNA, that served as the sequencing template. Repertoires were generated with immunoSEQ multiplex PCR, while TCRdb's copy carries only in-frame clones and drops some. The sample has more than 95,000 clones; less than 50% are singletons. These data originate in a study of CD8+ T cells in alopecia areata. The J segment lost 5 bases and the V segment lost 0 bases, leaving 5 bases of the junction unmatched. Germline CDR1 is LGHNA and CDR2 is YSLEER. The CDR3 spans 16 residues. Source material: CD4+ T cells sorted from blood. This TCR was sampled from a human donor with alopecia areata. The V and J genes are TRBV4-3 and TRBJ2-3, with 10 bases matching TRBD1. The CDR3 is CASSQEGQGFRDTQYF. The CDR3, as DNA: TGCGCCAGCAGCCAAGAGGGACAGGGGTTTAGAGATACGCAGTATTTT.